These 31 T cell receptor beta chains share one sample of origin, sequenced in a study of regulatory T cells in long-lasting Graves disease. Noted time point: newly diagnosed GD, antithyroid drugs for less than 3 months. PBMC RNA was the source of the TCR library. CDR3-region Arm-PCR and iRepertoire HTBI primers produced the TCR beta libraries. TCRdb called the multiplex PCR reads again in MiXCR, with one record for every CDR3 protein. The sample shows a few hundred thousand distinct CDR3 sequences, less than 20% of them seen only once. This sample also belongs to another study, concerning T cells in Graves' hyperthyroidism and ophthalmopathy.

The source material was peripheral blood mononuclear cells (PBMCs), sampled at new diagnosis, from a patient treated with antithyroid drugs. These receptors were collected from a woman in her thirties with Graves disease.

The V and J genes are TRBV2 and TRBJ1-1; D is ambiguous. Germline assignment: CDR1 SNHLY and CDR2 FYNNEI. The V end was cut by 1 base, the J end by 0 bases, with 3 bases between. The CDR3 is 13 amino acids. CDR3 residues: CASSEGMNTEAFF. DNA for the CDR3: TGTGCCAGCAGTGAAGGGATGAACACTGAAGCTTTCTTT.

This clonotype was picked up many times. V and J are TRBV20-1 and TRBJ1-1; 7 bases match TRBD1. This CDR3 is built from 15 residues. CDR1 and CDR2 (germline): DFQATT, SNEGSKA (reference sequence). Trimming removed 3 bases from V and 2 bases from J; junction bases left unmatched: 9. CDR3 sequence reads: CSARVGDSRNTEAFF. The CDR3 DNA sequence: TGCAGTGCTAGGGTTGGGGACAGTCGAAACACTGAAGCTTTCTTT.

In this sample, this clonotype turned up many times. The J gene is TRBJ1-6, the V gene TRBV11-2; no reliable D call. Germline V gene data show CDR1 as SGHAT and CDR2 as FQNNGV. This CDR3 is 14 amino acids long. Between the trimmed V and J ends, which lost 0 bases and 12 bases, there was a span of 12 bases. The CDR3 DNA is TGTGCCAGCAGCTTAGAGGGAAGAACCAAACCCCTCCACTTT. Its translation: CASSLEGRTKPLHF. Full variable domain (remainder filled in from reference TRBV11-2 and TRBJ1-6): EAGVAQSPRYKIIEKRQSVAFWCNPISGHATLYWYQQILGQGPKLLIQFQNNGVVDDSQLPKDRFSAERLKGVDSTLKIQPAKLEDSAVYLCASSLEGRTKPLHFGNGTRLTVT.

In its sample, this clonotype was seen a few times. The gene calls are TRBV5-1 and TRBJ2-7, with 7 bases fitting TRBD2. Germline CDR1 is SGHRS and CDR2 is YFSETQ. The J segment lost 1 base and the V segment lost 0 bases, leaving 1 base of the junction unmatched. CDR3 length equals 14 residues. The CDR3 is CASSLVAGSYEQYF. In DNA, the CDR3 is TGCGCCAGCAGCTTGGTAGCGGGTTCCTACGAGCAGTACTTC. The variable domain in full, with the rest retrieved from reference TRBV5-1 and TRBJ2-7, is KAGVTQTPRYLIKTRGQQVTLSCSPISGHRSVSWYQQTPGQGLQFLFEYFSETQRNKGNFPGRFSGRQFSNSRSEMNVSTLELGDSALYLCASSLVAGSYEQYFGPGTRLTVT.

The sample holds one count of this clonotype. V is TRBV13 and J is TRBJ2-2, with 9 positions matching TRBD2. V trimming: 5 bases; J trimming: 4 bases; junction bases outside the gene matches: 14. CDR1 PRHDT and CDR2 FYEKMQ come from the germline V gene (reference sequence). This CDR3 has 18 amino acids. The CDR3 here is CASSPSSPGLAGTGELFF. The DNA for the CDR3 is TGTGCCAGCAGCCCTAGTAGCCCGGGACTAGCTGGCACCGGGGAGCTGTTTTTT. The whole variable domain, filled in from reference TRBV13 and TRBJ2-2, reads AAGVIQSPRHLIKEKRETATLKCYPIPRHDTVYWYQQGPGQDPQFLISFYEKMQSDKGSIPDRFSAQQFSDYHSELNMSSLELGDSALYFCASSPSSPGLAGTGELFFGEGSRLTVL.

The chain has TRBV28 and TRBJ1-5; TRBD1 might be the D (6 bases). V gave up 5 bases and J gave up 12 bases, with 20 bases separating them. The CDR3 has 14 residues. Per germline, CDR1 MDHEN and CDR2 SYDVKM. CDR3 protein: CASSPSGQSKVQHF. Here the CDR3 DNA reads TGTGCCAGCAGTCCATCCGGACAGAGCAAGGTCCAGCATTTT.

At least ten counts were recorded for this clonotype. This rearrangement joins TRBV28 to TRBJ1-5; TRBD1 aligns across 8 bases. In germline, CDR1 is MDHEN, CDR2 SYDVKM. The V segment lost 6 bases and the J segment 7 bases; nucleotides outside the gene matches: 11. CDR3 length: 15 amino acids. In DNA, the CDR3 is TGTGCCAGCAGATCATTCCAGGGGGCGATCCAGCCCCAGCATTTT. This translates into CASRSFQGAIQPQHF.

The chain combines TRBV5-1 with TRBJ2-1, with 7 bases that match TRBD2. Unmatched junction bases numbered 7, after V lost 3 bases and J lost 4 bases. The germline V gene has CDR1 SGHRS and CDR2 YFSETQ. This CDR3 region has 15 residues. The CDR3 region is CASSWVAGAYNEQFF. The CDR3 DNA is TGCGCCAGCAGCTGGGTTGCGGGAGCATACAATGAGCAGTTCTTC.

On this clonotype: This may come from a read error, since a much larger clone is one base off. No conserved phenylalanine or tryptophan is present at the end of the CDR3, so a read error is the likely explanation. The chain carries TRBV12-3 or TRBV12-4 and TRBJ2-7; 7 bases are shared with TRBD2. CDR3 length: 15 amino acids. V was pared by 4 bases and J by 0 bases, with 6 bases of the junction left unmatched. DNA of the CDR3: TGTGCCAGCAGTTCGGGGACTACGAGCTCCTACGAGCAGTACCTC. This sequence encodes CASSSGTTSSYEQYL.

Many counts were recorded for this clonotype. The chain's CDR3 is CASSPKRGRTEAFF. In nucleotides, the CDR3 is TGTGCCAGCAGCCCGAAACGGGGGCGAACTGAAGCTTTCTTT. The rearrangement joins TRBV7-9 to TRBJ1-1; tentatively, D is TRBD1 (6 bases). CDR1 SEHNR and CDR2 FQNEAQ come from the germline V gene (reference sequence). CDR3 length equals 14 residues. Trimming took 5 bases from V and 5 from J, leaving 15 bases between them.

This sequence joins TRBV7-9 and TRBJ1-2; the D is unclear. CDR1 is SEHNR, CDR2 FQNEAQ, per germline (reference sequence). V shed 5 bases and J shed 7 bases, with 8 bases lying between them. The CDR3 length is 11 residues. The CDR3 DNA is TGTGCCAGCAGCGGTGAATGTGGCTACACCTTC. Amino acids: CASSGECGYTF.

This chain joins TRBV6-2 or TRBV6-3 and TRBJ2-1; TRBD1 matches at 11 bases. CDR3 length: 15 amino acids. Germline trimming cut 4 bases from V and 6 bases from J; bases unmatched to any gene: 5. CDR1 is MNHEY, CDR2 SVGEGT, per germline. The CDR3 region is CASSSGTGGGNEQFF. The CDR3 DNA follows: TGTGCCAGCAGTTCCGGGACAGGGGGAGGCAATGAGCAGTTCTTC.

This clonotype has a count of ten or more. This sequence joins TRBV28 and TRBJ2-7; 8 bases map to TRBD1. This CDR3 comprises 16 residues. V shed 4 bases and J 3 bases; nucleotides not matched to a gene: 11. CDR1 and CDR2 from the germline V gene are MDHEN and SYDVKM. CDR3 sequence (DNA): TGTGCCAGCAGTTCGGACCGGGACAGGAGAATCTACGAGCAGTACTTC. This translates into CASSSDRDRRIYEQYF.

The sample holds many counts of this clonotype. The rearrangement links TRBV3-1 to TRBJ1-1; D possibly corresponds to TRBD1 (5 bases). This CDR3 is 15 amino acids long. The V gene lost 4 bases and the J gene lost 1 base, with 13 bases spanning the gap. The germline V gene has CDR1 LGHDT and CDR2 YNNKEL (reference sequence). CDR3: CASSPGGGGNTEAFF. CDR3 in DNA: TGTGCCAGCAGCCCAGGTGGTGGGGGGAACACTGAAGCTTTCTTT.

This clonotype was counted ten times or more. The gene calls are TRBV12-3 or TRBV12-4 and TRBJ2-3; TRBD2 matches 7 bases. The J segment lost 2 bases and the V segment lost 7 bases, leaving 6 bases of the junction unmatched. This CDR3 is 14 amino acids long. In nucleotides, the CDR3 is TGTGCCAGCACGACCGGGGGGTCCACAGATACGCAGTATTTT. Protein: CASTTGGSTDTQYF.

V is TRBV12-3 or TRBV12-4 and J is TRBJ2-7; 7 nucleotides line up with TRBD1. The CDR3 runs to 14 residues. Trimming took 5 bases from V and 3 from J; bases not matched to a gene: 7. The CDR3: CASSPRNRGYEQYF. The CDR3, as DNA: TGTGCCAGCAGTCCCCGCAACAGGGGCTACGAGCAGTACTTC.

This clonotype occurred a few times. The germline gene is not matched at one end of the junction; a read error may be the cause. The CDR3 nucleotides read TGTGCCAGTAGTTCCGGGAGGACTAATGAAGAACTGTTTTTT. Amino acid sequence: CASSSGRTNEELFF. V is TRBV19 and J is TRBJ1-4; D is unresolved. Germline V CDR1 and CDR2: LNHDA, SQIVND (reference sequence). This CDR3 region has 14 residues.

This clonotype was recorded a few times. V is TRBV6-2 or TRBV6-3 and J is TRBJ1-4, with D possibly being TRBD1 (6 bases). The CDR3 is made up of 14 amino acids. Trimming cost V 7 bases and J 1 base, with 10 bases left between them. Germline assignment: CDR1 MNHEY and CDR2 SVGEGT. The CDR3 sequence: CASMKGGTNEKLFF. In DNA, the CDR3 is TGTGCCAGCATGAAGGGGGGAACTAATGAAAAACTGTTTTTT.

This clonotype was detected many times. V is TRBV2 and J is TRBJ2-1, with TRBD2 identical over 9 bases. CDR1 and CDR2 from the germline V gene are SNHLY and FYNNEI. The CDR3 has 15 amino acids. Trimming cost V 6 bases and J 4 bases; bases outside gene matches: 7. The CDR3 region is CASRLAGTPYNEQFF. The DNA of the CDR3 is TGTGCCAGCAGGCTAGCGGGGACGCCATACAATGAGCAGTTCTTC. Variable domain in full (rest from reference TRBV2 and TRBJ2-1): EPEVTQTPSHQVTQMGQEVILRCVPISNHLYFYWYRQILGQKVEFLVSFYNNEISEKSEIFDDQFSVERPDGSNFTLKIRSTKLEDSAMYFCASRLAGTPYNEQFFGPGTRLTVL.

This clonotype was found many times. The V and J genes are TRBV5-6 and TRBJ2-7, with a tentative D call TRBD2 (6 bases). The germline CDR1 and CDR2 sequences are SGHDT and YYEEEE. CDR3 length: 14 amino acids. Trimming pared 1 base from V and 3 bases from J, leaving 11 bases between. In DNA form, the CDR3 reads TGTGCCAGCAGCTTGCGCCCGCGGGACTACGAGCAGTACTTC. Its protein product is CASSLRPRDYEQYF. Filled out from reference TRBV5-6 and TRBJ2-7, the complete variable domain reads DAGVTQSPTHLIKTRGQQVTLRCSPKSGHDTVSWYQQALGQGPQFIFQYYEEEERQRGNFPDRFSGHQFPNYSSELNVNALLLGDSALYLCASSLRPRDYEQYFGPGTRLTVT.

This clonotype was seen a handful of times. The chain joins TRBV28 to TRBJ2-2; D is uncertain. V lost 0 bases to trimming and J lost 5 bases, with 13 bases between them. From germline, CDR1 is MDHEN and CDR2 SYDVKM. The CDR3 is 16 residues long. The CDR3 loop reads CASSLWRSTVTGELFF. The CDR3 DNA reads TGTGCCAGCAGTTTATGGCGGAGCACAGTAACCGGGGAGCTGTTTTTT.

This clonotype came up many times. The chain combines TRBV10-3 with TRBJ2-5, with D hard to call. Trimming removed 4 bases from V and 2 bases from J, with 11 bases in between. Germline-derived CDR1 and CDR2 are ENHRY and SYGVKD. The length of the CDR3 is 14 residues. CDR3 nucleotides: TGTGCCATCAGTGGTGGTCAGTTACAAGAGACCCAGTACTTC. Residues: CAISGGQLQETQYF.

This clonotype was detected ten times or more. The rearrangement links TRBV2 to TRBJ2-1; D gene ambiguous. CDR3 length: 11 residues. V lost 8 bases, J lost 7 bases, and 9 bases lay in between. Germline V gene data show CDR1 as SNHLY and CDR2 as FYNNEI. Here the CDR3 DNA reads TGTGCCAGCGGCCCCTGGAATGAGCAGTTCTTC. Translating it yields CASGPWNEQFF. The full variable domain, in which reference TRBV2 and TRBJ2-1 provide the parts outside the CDR3, is EPEVTQTPSHQVTQMGQEVILRCVPISNHLYFYWYRQILGQKVEFLVSFYNNEISEKSEIFDDQFSVERPDGSNFTLKIRSTKLEDSAMYFCASGPWNEQFFGPGTRLTVL.

With respect to this clonotype: A clone one base away is much larger, so this may be a read error. V usage is TRBV2 and J usage is TRBJ1-2, with D maybe TRBD1 (6 bases). This CDR3 comprises 14 residues. The germline CDR1 and CDR2 sequences are SNHLY and FYNNEI. V shed 8 bases and J shed 1 base, with 14 bases lying between them. This CDR3 is CASRLGAGNYGYTF. CDR3 nucleotides: TGTGCCAGCCGATTGGGGGCCGGTAACTATGGCTACACCTTC.

The rearrangement uses TRBV7-3 and TRBJ2-3; TRBD2 aligns across 9 bases. The germline V gene has CDR1 SGHTA and CDR2 FQGTGA. CDR3 size: 14 residues. Trimming cost V 5 bases and J 5 bases; bases outside gene matches: 5. CDR3 in DNA: TGTGCCAGCAGCAATGGACTAGCGAGAGATACGCAGTATTTT. Translating gives CASSNGLARDTQYF.

This clonotype was observed a handful of times. One base away lies a much larger clone, so this may be a sequencing read error. The rearrangement uses TRBV7-2 and TRBJ1-2; 7 nucleotides agree with TRBD1. Losses at the gene ends were 5 bases for V and 7 bases for J; bases not matched to a gene: 13. CDR1 is SGHTA, CDR2 FQGNSA, per germline. This CDR3 spans 15 amino acids. CDR3 nucleotides: TGTGCCAGCAGCCCCCGACAGGGAAGTTTCTCTGGCTACACCTTC. Translation gives CASSPRQGSFSGYTF.

In its sample, this clonotype was seen many times. The chain links TRBV9 to TRBJ1-2; D is unclear. The germline V gene has CDR1 SGDLS and CDR2 YYNGEE. Trimming removed 3 bases at V and 1 base at J, with 4 bases between. The CDR3 loop spans 12 amino acids. Written as DNA, the CDR3 is TGTGCCAGCAGCGCCAATAACTATGGCTACACCTTC. This translates into CASSANNYGYTF.

This clonotype appeared many times. This chain joins TRBV30 and TRBJ1-1, with D uncertain. Germline CDR1 reads GTSNPN; CDR2 reads SVGIG (reference sequence). This CDR3 contains 16 residues. V lost 2 bases and J 0 bases, leaving 16 bases between the germline ends. The CDR3 nucleotides are TGTGCCTGGAGTCCTTCGGTGGTGTGGGTGAACACTGAAGCTTTCTTT. Protein sequence: CAWSPSVVWVNTEAFF.

This clonotype was detected ten times or more. This chain connects TRBV5-1 to TRBJ1-5, with 12 bases fitting TRBD1. The V gene's germline CDR1 is SGHRS and CDR2 YFSETQ. Trimming took 4 bases from V and 7 from J; bases not matched to a gene: 3. The CDR3 extends over 14 amino acids. The CDR3 DNA follows: TGCGCCAGCAGCCTGGGACAGGGGGCCCAGCCCCAGCATTTT. It translates to CASSLGQGAQPQHF.

V and J are TRBV7-9 and TRBJ2-7, with 7 bases fitting TRBD1. The germline CDR1 and CDR2 sequences are SEHNR and FQNEAQ (reference sequence). This CDR3 has 14 amino acids. V trimming: 5 bases; J trimming: 5 bases; junction bases outside the gene matches: 9. CDR3 in amino acids: CASSRQGSEDEQYF. CDR3 nucleotide sequence: TGTGCCAGCAGCCGACAGGGTTCGGAAGACGAGCAGTACTTC. The full variable domain, completed using reference TRBV7-9 and TRBJ2-7, is DTGVSQNPRHKITKRGQNVTFRCDPISEHNRLYWYRQTLGQGPEFLTYFQNEAQLEKSRLLSDRFSAERPKGSFSTLEIQRTEQGDSAMYLCASSRQGSEDEQYFGPGTRLTVT.

This clonotype has a count of ten or more. The rearrangement uses TRBV6-2 or TRBV6-3 and TRBJ2-4; D remains unclear. The length of the CDR3 is 14 residues. The germline CDR1 and CDR2 sequences are MNHEY and SVGEGT. The V gene lost 6 bases and the J gene lost 1 base, with 10 bases spanning the gap. The CDR3 sequence is CASRAVSAKNIQYF. For the CDR3, the DNA is TGTGCCAGCAGGGCTGTCTCTGCCAAAAACATTCAGTACTTC.